The 10 T cell receptor beta chains reported below all come from one sample, sequenced in a study of blood T cells in healthy people across ages. Through a sample-barcoded 5' primer and a J-beta primer mix, a second PCR was run for roughly 6 to 12 cycles. A single record per CDR3 protein comes from TCRdb applying MiXCR to the 5' RACE reads. The sample carries hundreds of thousands of distinct CDR3 sequences, about a fifth recorded once. Sequencing was performed on blood. Receptors originate from a man aged 70-80 years in good health.

This clonotype has only a few counts. V and J are TRBV24-1 and TRBJ1-1, with TRBD1 identical over 8 bases. J was trimmed by 1 base and V by 8 bases; bases with no gene match: 5. The length of the CDR3 is 14 residues. Per the germline V gene, CDR1 is KGHDR and CDR2 is SFDVKD. CDR3 sequence: CATNGGQGNTEAFF. The CDR3 DNA reads as TGTGCCACCAACGGAGGACAGGGGAACACTGAAGCTTTCTTT.

In this sample, this clonotype turned up many times. This rearrangement joins TRBV29-1 to TRBJ1-1; D perhaps matches TRBD1 (5 bases). V lost 8 bases, J lost 8 bases, and 12 bases lay in between. The V gene's germline CDR1 is SQVTM and CDR2 ANQGSEA. The CDR3 length is 10 residues. The CDR3 loop reads CSPGGTEAFF. CDR3 bases: TGCAGCCCCGGGGGGACCGAAGCTTTCTTT.

As regards this clonotype: The junction departs from the called germline gene at one end, perhaps through a read error. The V and J genes are TRBV20-1 and TRBJ2-5; a weak D match, TRBD2 (5 bases). There are 12 residues in the CDR3. Germline V lookup: CDR1 DFQATT, CDR2 SNEGSKA (reference sequence). The CDR3 protein is CSARESEGSRFF. CDR3 DNA sequence: TGCAGTGCTAGAGAGTCGGAAGGGAGTCGGTTCTTC.

This clonotype was seen many times. The chain uses TRBV27 and TRBJ2-4, with 7 nucleotides matching TRBD2. The CDR3 spans 14 residues. Per the germline V gene, CDR1 is MNHEY and CDR2 is SMNVEV (reference sequence). With 5 bases clipped from V and 2 bases from J, the junction kept 3 bases outside the gene matches. The CDR3 spells CASSRSGPKNIQYF. The CDR3 bases are TGTGCCAGCAGTCGTAGCGGGCCCAAAAACATTCAGTACTTC.

There are a few counts of this clonotype. The gene calls are TRBV30 and TRBJ2-1; tentative D call: TRBD2 (7 bases). The end of the DNA is better explained by TRBJ2-5, so the J call may be wrong. The CDR3 spans 15 residues. Germline CDR1 and CDR2: GTSNPN and SVGIG (reference sequence). CDR3 residues: CAWSREGVATETQYF. The CDR3 DNA is TGTGCCTGGAGTAGGGAGGGGGTGGCAACTGAGACCCAGTACTTC.

This clonotype appeared a few times. This chain uses TRBV15 with TRBJ1-2, with unresolved D. Germline values: CDR1 LNHNV, CDR2 YYDKDF (reference sequence). CDR3 length: 14 amino acids. V lost 0 bases and J lost 8, with 13 bases in between. The chain's CDR3 is CATSRDRGQWGYTF. CDR3 bases: TGTGCCACCAGCAGAGATCGCGGGCAGTGGGGCTACACCTTC. The full variable domain, rest sourced from reference TRBV15 and TRBJ1-2, is DAMVIQNPRYQVTQFGKPVTLSCSQTLNHNVMYWYQQKSSQAPKLLFHYYDKDFNNEADTPDNFQSRRPNTSFCFLDIRSPGLGDTAMYLCATSRDRGQWGYTFGSGTRLTVV.

This clonotype was counted at least ten times. The CDR3 here is CASSESWGLYEQYF. CDR3 DNA sequence: TGCGCCAGCAGTGAGTCCTGGGGGTTATACGAGCAGTACTTC. The chain recombines TRBV10-1 with TRBJ2-7, with D perhaps given as TRBD1 or TRBD2 (5 bases each). This CDR3 contains 14 residues. V was clipped by 0 bases and J by 4 bases, with 10 bases between them. Germline CDR1 WNHNN, CDR2 SYGVQD (reference sequence).

This clonotype was counted only a few times. CDR3 bases: TGTGCCAGCAGCTTAGATATTAGTTCCGAGCAGTTCTTC. Translating it yields CASSLDISSEQFF. J is TRBJ2-1 and V is TRBV11-2; D gene unclear. This CDR3 is 13 amino acids long. Trimming took 0 bases from V and 10 from J, leaving 10 bases between them. Germline V gives CDR1 SGHAT, CDR2 FQNNGV.

This clonotype appeared a few times. The J gene is TRBJ1-2, the V gene TRBV7-2; D remains ambiguous. Trimming shortened V by 6 bases and J by 2 bases, and 10 bases separated the two germline ends. The CDR3 has 13 amino acids. CDR1 is SGHTA and CDR2 is FQGNSA in the germline V gene. The CDR3 DNA follows: TGTGCCAGCAGTTCGTGGGTCAACTATGGCTACACCTTC. Its protein product is CASSSWVNYGYTF. Complete variable domain (other parts from reference TRBV7-2 and TRBJ1-2): GAGVSQSPSNKVTEKGKDVELRCDPISGHTALYWYRQSLGQGLEFLIYFQGNSAPDKSGLPSDRFSAERTGGSVSTLTIQRTQQEDSAVYLCASSSWVNYGYTFGSGTRLTVV.

The rearrangement links TRBV7-8 to TRBJ2-1, with 13 bases that match TRBD2. Trimming took 4 bases from V and 6 from J; bases not matched to a gene: 6. Germline-derived CDR1 and CDR2 are SGHVS and FQNEAQ. This CDR3 has 16 amino acids. CDR3 DNA: TGTGCCAGCAGCTCGCCACTAGCGGGGGGGGGCAATGAGCAGTTCTTC. Translating it yields CASSSPLAGGGNEQFF.